The 28 T cell receptor beta chains below were found in one sample sequenced in a study of blood T cell repertoires in COVID-19. Measured with immunoSEQ multiplex PCR; TCRdb has only the in-frame clones, and not every one. Of fewer than 350,000 clones in the sample, roughly 85% were seen once. The sequenced sample consisted of PBMCs or T cells enriched from blood (not recorded which). These receptor sequences come from a woman between 45 and 60 years old who had recovered from COVID-19.

The chain carries TRBV28 and TRBJ2-4; D may be TRBD1 (7 bases). Germline V gene sequence: CDR1 MDHEN, CDR2 SYDVKM. This CDR3 comprises 13 residues. V lost 6 bases, J lost 10 bases, and 16 bases lay in between. Here the CDR3 DNA reads TGTGCCAGCAGAATGGGGGGACAGAATATTCAGTACTTC. Residues: CASRMGGQNIQYF.

The rearrangement links TRBV7-3 to TRBJ1-1; 9 positions match TRBD1. The CDR3 runs to 14 residues. Looked up from germline, CDR1 is SGHTA and CDR2 is FQGTGA. V was pared by 4 bases and J by 3 bases, with 3 bases of the junction left unmatched. The CDR3 protein is CASSSDRGYTEAFF. DNA of the CDR3: TGTGCCAGCAGCTCTGACAGGGGGTACACTGAAGCTTTCTTT.

This clone was observed a single time. The chain recombines TRBV12-3 or TRBV12-4 with TRBJ1-1, with D uncertain. V shed 2 bases and J shed 4 bases, with 8 bases lying between them. This CDR3 is built from 13 residues. The CDR3, as DNA: TGTGCCAGCAGTTTAAGGAGCGCCACTGAAGCTTTCTTT. It is translated as CASSLRSATEAFF.

The chain links TRBV3-1 (or the pseudogene TRBV3-2) to TRBJ1-6; a possible D gene is TRBD1 (5 bases). Germline V gives CDR1 LGHDT, CDR2 YNNKEL (reference sequence). V was pared by 1 base and J by 4 bases, with 8 bases between. The CDR3 is made up of 15 amino acids. This CDR3 is CASSQVSGYNSPLHF. The CDR3 DNA reads as TGTGCCAGCAGCCAAGTGTCAGGGTATAATTCACCCCTCCACTTT.

The CDR3 region is CASSQGDRTPRGTGELFF. The CDR3 DNA sequence: TGCGCCAGCAGCCAAGGAGACAGAACTCCAAGGGGGACCGGGGAGCTGTTTTTT. The chain carries TRBV4-3 and TRBJ2-2; D possibly corresponds to TRBD1 (6 bases). The CDR3 extends over 18 amino acids. Trimming removed 1 base from V and 5 bases from J, with 20 bases in between. The V gene's germline CDR1 is LGHNA and CDR2 YSLEER.

J is TRBJ1-3 and V is TRBV7-2; 7 bases are a match to TRBD1. The CDR3 has 16 amino acids. The V segment lost 5 bases and the J segment 7 bases; nucleotides outside the gene matches: 14. CDR1 and CDR2 (germline): SGHTA, FQGNSA. The CDR3 coding sequence is TGTGCCAGCAGCCTAACCTGGGACAGCTCTAGGAACACCATATATTTT. This sequence encodes CASSLTWDSSRNTIYF.

The DNA of the CDR3 is TGTGCCAGCAGAGACGACAGGGTTGGGGCCAACGTCCTGACTTTC. This gives the protein CASRDDRVGANVLTF. The gene calls are TRBV28 and TRBJ2-6; 7 nucleotides match TRBD1. The junction had 5 bases not matched to a gene; V was cut back by 6 bases and J by 3 bases. The CDR3 spans 15 residues. Per germline, CDR1 MDHEN and CDR2 SYDVKM.

The chain carries TRBV6-6 and TRBJ2-7, with no clear D. Per germline, CDR1 MNHNY and CDR2 SVGAGI (reference sequence). The CDR3 is 13 residues long. V was shortened by 5 bases and J by 3 bases, with 11 bases between the two germline ends. CDR3 coding DNA: TGTGCCAGCAGTCCACGGGTTGACTACGAGCAGTACTTC. Its translation is CASSPRVDYEQYF.

The chain is built from TRBV5-8 and TRBJ2-5; perhaps TRBD1 as D (5 bases). The CDR3 runs 14 residues. Germline values: CDR1 SGHTS, CDR2 YDEGEE. V was cut by 0 bases and J by 6 bases, with 12 bases left in between. The CDR3 sequence: CASSLAQGAQTQYF. CDR3 sequence (DNA): TGTGCCAGCAGCTTGGCGCAGGGTGCGCAGACCCAGTACTTC.

The rearrangement uses TRBV3-1 (or the pseudogene TRBV3-2) and TRBJ2-7; 9 nucleotides match TRBD1. This CDR3 has 14 amino acids. Germline CDR1 is LGHDT and CDR2 is YNNKEL (reference sequence). The V segment lost 4 bases and the J segment 6 bases; nucleotides outside the gene matches: 7. The CDR3: CASSRRGQGGEQYF. The CDR3 coding sequence is TGTGCCAGCAGCCGTCGGGGACAGGGCGGCGAGCAGTACTTC.

V is TRBV7-8 and J is TRBJ2-2; 14 bases fit TRBD2. The CDR3 extends over 20 amino acids. Trimming took 5 bases from V and 1 from J; bases not matched to a gene: 12. The germline V gene has CDR1 SGHVS and CDR2 FQNEAQ. The CDR3 sequence: CASSLTGTSGRGWNTGELFF. The CDR3 DNA sequence: TGTGCCAGCAGCCTTACCGGGACTAGCGGGAGAGGTTGGAACACCGGGGAGCTGTTTTTT.

This clone was seen a single time. The V and J genes are TRBV14 and TRBJ2-1; TRBD1 matches 12 bases. Germline V CDR1 and CDR2: SGHDN, FVKESK. The CDR3 consists of 16 residues. Trimming removed 4 bases from V and 10 bases from J; junction bases left unmatched: 11. CDR3 sequence (DNA): TGTGCCAGCAGCCCCTCTGGGACAGGGGGCTTGAGGGAGCAGTTCTTC. Protein: CASSPSGTGGLREQFF.

The chain links TRBV20-1 to TRBJ2-2; D is uncertain. The V gene's germline CDR1 is DFQATT and CDR2 SNEGSKA (reference sequence). The CDR3 has 14 amino acids. V was clipped by 3 bases and J by 2 bases, with 10 bases between them. The chain's CDR3 is CSASLAGNTGELFF. For the CDR3, the DNA is TGCAGTGCTAGTTTGGCAGGAAACACCGGGGAGCTGTTTTTT.

The V call is TRBV7-2, the J call TRBJ2-1, with no clear D. Trimming left V 2 bases short and J 0 bases short, with 14 bases between. CDR1 SGHTA and CDR2 FQGNSA come from the germline V gene. The CDR3 totals 17 residues. CDR3 protein: CASSLNSPVSSYNEQFF. CDR3 bases: TGTGCCAGCAGCTTAAACTCCCCCGTAAGCTCCTACAATGAGCAGTTCTTC.

Of note for this clone: Other DNA sequences of this sample code for an identical CDR3. The chain couples TRBV12-3 or TRBV12-4 to TRBJ2-5; D is unresolved. V lost 6 bases to trimming and J lost 4 bases, with 6 bases between them. The CDR3 is 11 amino acids. CDR3 residues: CASSLRETQYF. In DNA form, the CDR3 reads TGTGCCAGCAGCCTACGAGAGACCCAGTACTTC.

The V call is TRBV5-1, the J call TRBJ2-1, with D possibly TRBD1 on 6 matching bases. This CDR3 comprises 14 residues. V was trimmed by 5 bases and J by 2 bases, leaving 11 bases between them. CDR1 and CDR2 (germline): SGHRS, YFSETQ. CDR3 in DNA: TGCGCCAGCAGTCCGGGACAAACCTACAATGAGCAGTTCTTC. Translating gives CASSPGQTYNEQFF.

V is TRBV9 and J is TRBJ2-5, with D possibly being TRBD1 (5 bases). The CDR3 covers 14 residues. V lost 3 bases and J 4 bases, leaving 13 bases between the germline ends. Germline values: CDR1 SGDLS, CDR2 YYNGEE. CDR3 nucleotides: TGTGCCAGCAGCGGGGCAGGGTGGGGAGAGACCCAGTACTTC. Protein sequence: CASSGAGWGETQYF.

CDR3 in amino acids: CASSFRDRASGYTF. The CDR3 coding sequence is TGTGCCAGCAGCTTCCGGGACAGGGCTAGTGGCTACACCTTC. This chain links TRBV11-1 with TRBJ1-2, with 9 bases matching TRBD1. Germline trimming cut 3 bases from V and 7 bases from J; bases unmatched to any gene: 6. CDR3 length: 14 amino acids. Looked up from germline, CDR1 is SGHAT and CDR2 is FQDESV (reference sequence).

V is TRBV5-4 and J is TRBJ2-2; D possibly corresponds to TRBD2 (6 bases). V was pared by 1 base and J by 0 bases, with 10 bases between. Germline V gene sequence: CDR1 SGHNT, CDR2 YYREEE (reference sequence). CDR3 length: 16 amino acids. CDR3 region: CASSLRGLANTGELFF. For the CDR3, the DNA is TGTGCCAGCAGCTTGCGGGGACTCGCGAACACCGGGGAGCTGTTTTTT.

V is TRBV11-2 and J is TRBJ2-5; D gene unclear. The CDR3 runs 12 residues. Germline CDR1 is SGHAT and CDR2 is FQNNGV. Trimming cost V 3 bases and J 5 bases, with 7 bases left between them. The CDR3 DNA reads TGTGCCAGCAGCTTTGGCAGGGAGACCCAGTACTTC. The encoded protein is CASSFGRETQYF. The full variable domain, in which reference TRBV11-2 and TRBJ2-5 provide the parts outside the CDR3, is EAGVAQSPRYKIIEKRQSVAFWCNPISGHATLYWYQQILGQGPKLLIQFQNNGVVDDSQLPKDRFSAERLKGVDSTLKIQPAKLEDSAVYLCASSFGRETQYFGPGTRLLVL.

Many counts were recorded for this clone. Here the CDR3 DNA reads TGTGCCAGCAGTGAACTAGCGGACACCGGGGAGCTGTTTTTT. Translation gives CASSELADTGELFF. The genes are TRBV6-1 and TRBJ2-2; 7 bases align to TRBD2. J lost 3 bases, V lost 2 bases, and 0 bases had no gene match. CDR3 length equals 14 residues. CDR1 is MNHNS and CDR2 is SASEGT in the germline V gene.

The chain is built from TRBV15 and TRBJ2-3, with 8 nucleotides matching TRBD2. From germline, CDR1 is LNHNV and CDR2 YYDKDF (reference sequence). The CDR3 runs 15 residues. V trimming: 1 base; J trimming: 2 bases; junction bases outside the gene matches: 2. The chain's CDR3 is CATSRVRGVTDTQYF. The CDR3 DNA reads TGTGCCACCAGCAGAGTGCGGGGGGTCACAGATACGCAGTATTTT.

Of note for this clone: This sample also contains other DNA sequences that code for the same CDR3. The J gene is TRBJ1-3, the V gene TRBV9, with 7 bases fitting TRBD1. V was clipped by 0 bases and J by 4 bases; unmatched bases: 4. CDR1 and CDR2 (germline): SGDLS, YYNGEE. This CDR3 region has 15 residues. The CDR3 sequence: CASSVVGGSGNTIYF. CDR3 in DNA: TGTGCCAGCAGCGTAGTAGGGGGCTCCGGAAACACCATATATTTT. Supplemented by reference TRBV9 and TRBJ1-3, the full variable domain reads DSGVTQTPKHLITATGQRVTLRCSPRSGDLSVYWYQQSLDQGLQFLIQYYNGEERAKGNILERFSAQQFPDLHSELNLSSLELGDSALYFCASSVVGGSGNTIYFGEGSWLTVV.

This chain connects TRBV5-8 to TRBJ1-1; TRBD1 matches at 7 bases. Germline CDR1 SGHTS, CDR2 YDEGEE. V was clipped by 4 bases and J by 0 bases; unmatched bases: 6. The CDR3 runs 15 residues. In DNA, the CDR3 is TGTGCCAGCAGCAGACGGACAGGTGTGAACACTGAAGCTTTCTTT. Amino acids: CASSRRTGVNTEAFF.

This clone was counted a single time. The gene calls are TRBV19 and TRBJ1-5, with 10 bases aligning to TRBD1. The germline V gene encodes CDR1 LNHDA and CDR2 SQIVND (reference sequence). V lost 4 bases to trimming and J lost 2 bases; unmatched junction nucleotides: 8. The CDR3 covers 17 residues. The CDR3 nucleotides read TGTGCCAGTAGTACCAGGGACAGGGGACGGGGCAATCAGCCCCAGCATTTT. It translates to CASSTRDRGRGNQPQHF.

V and J are TRBV18 and TRBJ2-5; 7 bases are shared with TRBD1. The ends lost 5 bases at V and 4 bases at J; junction bases unmatched: 10. Germline V lookup: CDR1 KGHSH, CDR2 LQKENI. The CDR3 spans 15 residues. CDR3 region: CASSMDRYPVETQYF. The CDR3 DNA reads as TGTGCCAGCTCAATGGACAGGTATCCGGTAGAGACCCAGTACTTC.

V gene TRBV2 combines with J gene TRBJ1-1, with 7 bases aligning to TRBD1. Germline CDR1 SNHLY, CDR2 FYNNEI. V gave up 10 bases and J gave up 7 bases; unmatched junction bases: 6. The CDR3 loop spans 11 amino acids. In nucleotides, the CDR3 is TGTGCCACAACCAGGGGGTATGAAGCTTTCTTT. This gives the protein CATTRGYEAFF.

This chain connects TRBV5-6 to TRBJ2-7, with TRBD2 identical over 9 bases. CDR3 length: 15 residues. The J segment lost 2 bases and the V segment lost 4 bases, leaving 7 bases of the junction unmatched. CDR1 and CDR2 (germline): SGHDT, YYEEEE. CDR3 loop: CASSIEAGGTYEQYF. For the CDR3, the DNA is TGTGCCAGCAGCATCGAAGCGGGAGGCACCTACGAGCAGTACTTC. Supplemented by reference TRBV5-6 and TRBJ2-7, the full variable domain reads DAGVTQSPTHLIKTRGQQVTLRCSPKSGHDTVSWYQQALGQGPQFIFQYYEEEERQRGNFPDRFSGHQFPNYSSELNVNALLLGDSALYLCASSIEAGGTYEQYFGPGTRLTVT.